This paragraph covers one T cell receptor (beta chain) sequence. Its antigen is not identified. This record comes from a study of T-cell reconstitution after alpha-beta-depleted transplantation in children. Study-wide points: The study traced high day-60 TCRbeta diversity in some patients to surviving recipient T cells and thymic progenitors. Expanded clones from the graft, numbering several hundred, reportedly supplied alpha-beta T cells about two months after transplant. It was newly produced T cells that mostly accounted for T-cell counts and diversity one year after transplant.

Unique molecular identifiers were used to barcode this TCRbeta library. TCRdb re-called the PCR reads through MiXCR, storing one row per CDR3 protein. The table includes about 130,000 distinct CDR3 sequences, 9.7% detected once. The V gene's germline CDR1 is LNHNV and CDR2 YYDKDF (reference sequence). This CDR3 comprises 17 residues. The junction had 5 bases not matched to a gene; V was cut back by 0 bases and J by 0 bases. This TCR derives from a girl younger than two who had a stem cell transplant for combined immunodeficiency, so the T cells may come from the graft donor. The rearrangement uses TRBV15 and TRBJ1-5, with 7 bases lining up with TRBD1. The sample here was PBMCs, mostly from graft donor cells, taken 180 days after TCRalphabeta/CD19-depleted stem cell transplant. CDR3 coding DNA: TGTGCCACCAGCAGAGATTTGACAGGGTTTAGCAATCAGCCCCAGCATTTT. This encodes CATSRDLTGFSNQPQHF.